This TCR beta chain was found in a study of blood T cells in healthy people across ages. Using a J-beta primer mix together with a sample-barcoded 5' primer, a second PCR was run for roughly 7 to 12 cycles. TCRdb re-analysed the 5' RACE reads in MiXCR, keeping a single row per CDR3 protein. The data contain fewer than 700,000 distinct CDR3 sequences, around half of them singletons. For this clonotype: Its antigen is as yet unknown.

Overall study results and limits: Getting older went along with TCR beta diversity per million T cells dropping roughly linearly.

CDR3 length equals 15 residues. CDR1 and CDR2 from the germline V gene are SGDLS and YYNGEE. The ends were cut back, 0 bases at V and 2 bases at J, with 9 bases in the middle. This sequence was found in a man older than 75 in good health. The chain carries TRBV9 and TRBJ2-1; tentatively, D is TRBD2 (6 bases). Input material: blood. CDR3 sequence: CASSVGRGTYNEQFF. CDR3 bases: TGTGCCAGCAGCGTAGGGCGCGGGACCTACAATGAGCAGTTCTTC.